Below are 30 T cell receptor beta chains sequenced from a single sample in a study of T-cell memory formation after mild COVID-19 (dated by TCRdb to the early 2020s). Receptor libraries were prepared by 5' RACE. TCRdb names Illumina NovaSeq 6000 as the instrument used. Using fastp trimming at Q25 and MiXCR clonotype assembly, TCRdb reanalyzed the public sequencing data and kept in-frame beta chains. All rows with the same CDR3 protein become a single entry with the most common DNA and genes. This sample comprises 65,000 to 90,000 distinct CDR3 sequences, more than 11% of them detected only once. Together, the top ten hold 25% to 35% of the sample. The sequenced sample consisted of PBMCs or a T cell subset sorted from them (not recorded which). These receptors originate from an adult woman who had mild COVID-19 (a few samples of this study predate the infection). The sample titles of this study are shuffled in the database, so cell type and time point are left out; the donor was told from shared clones.

This clonotype has ten or more counts. The J gene is TRBJ2-7, the V gene TRBV4-2; TRBD1 agrees at 11 bases. The germline gives CDR1 LGHNA, CDR2 YNFKEQ. The CDR3 sequence is 16 residues long. J was trimmed by 4 bases and V by 0 bases; bases with no gene match: 5. The CDR3: CASSQEGGDRGYEQYF. As DNA, the CDR3 is TGTGCCAGCAGCCAAGAAGGCGGGGACAGGGGGTACGAGCAGTACTTC.

This clonotype was found a few times. V usage is TRBV6-5 and J usage is TRBJ2-1, with TRBD1 matching over 9 bases. V was clipped by 8 bases and J by 0 bases; unmatched bases: 2. The CDR3 has 14 residues. Per the germline V gene, CDR1 is MNHEY and CDR2 is SVGAGI. The CDR3 region is CASRGQGSYNEQFF. The DNA for the CDR3 is TGTGCCAGCCGGGGACAGGGCTCCTACAATGAGCAGTTCTTC.

V is TRBV3-1 and J is TRBJ1-1, with D possibly matching TRBD1 (5 bases). The CDR3 consists of 18 residues. From germline, CDR1 is LGHDT and CDR2 YNNKEL (reference sequence). Trimming took off 0 bases at V and 5 bases at J, with 22 bases between the two ends. CDR3 region: CASSQDLTHARVGTEAFF. The DNA of the CDR3 is TGTGCCAGCAGCCAAGACCTCACACACGCCAGGGTAGGTACTGAAGCTTTCTTT.

The chain couples TRBV6-5 to TRBJ1-1; possibly TRBD1 for D (5 bases). The CDR3 extends over 12 amino acids. The germline CDR1 and CDR2 sequences are MNHEY and SVGAGI. Between the trimmed V and J ends, which lost 4 bases and 4 bases, there was a span of 7 bases. CDR3 DNA: TGTGCCAGCAGTTTCGACAGCACTGAAGCTTTCTTT. Protein sequence: CASSFDSTEAFF.

The chain is built from TRBV9 and TRBJ2-5, with D possibly matching TRBD2 (6 bases). Germline values: CDR1 SGDLS, CDR2 YYNGEE. The CDR3 is 15 residues long. The V end was cut by 0 bases, the J end by 1 base, with 10 bases between. As DNA, the CDR3 is TGTGCCAGCAGCGTAGCGGCTAGCGTCCAAGAGACCCAGTACTTC. Translating gives CASSVAASVQETQYF.

The table lists this clonotype with a few counts. The chain links TRBV4-3 to TRBJ2-1, with a weak D call TRBD2 (5 bases). With 1 base removed from V and 0 bases from J, the gap between germline ends came to 10 bases. The CDR3 contains 16 residues. Germline lookup yields CDR1 LGHNA and CDR2 YSLEER. The CDR3 sequence is CASSQGTSNSYNEQFF. Written as DNA, the CDR3 is TGCGCCAGCAGCCAAGGGACTTCAAACTCCTACAATGAGCAGTTCTTC.

The rearrangement uses TRBV24-1 and TRBJ2-1; D remains ambiguous. Germline CDR1 and CDR2: KGHDR and SFDVKD. The CDR3 contains 13 residues. V lost 1 base and J lost 8, with 8 bases in between. The CDR3 DNA follows: TGTGCCACCAGTGATTTACCGGCGGATGAGCAGTTCTTC. Translated, it gives CATSDLPADEQFF.

The rearrangement links TRBV4-2 to TRBJ2-6; 9 bases agree with TRBD1. CDR1 is LGHNA and CDR2 is YNFKEQ in the germline V gene. This CDR3 is 18 amino acids long. The ends lost 0 bases at V and 4 bases at J; junction bases unmatched: 7. Written as DNA, the CDR3 is TGTGCCAGCAGCCAAGATCTGACAGGGGGTGCAGGGGCCAACGTCCTGACTTTC. Translation: CASSQDLTGGAGANVLTF.

A few counts support this clonotype. The gene calls are TRBV7-2 and TRBJ2-1; possibly TRBD2 for D (7 bases). The CDR3 consists of 11 residues. CDR1 is SGHTA, CDR2 FQGNSA, per germline. The CDR3 sequence is CSGGRINEQFF. CDR3 DNA: TGTTCCGGGGGGCGTATCAATGAGCAGTTCTTC.

V usage is TRBV5-1 and J usage is TRBJ2-7, with D perhaps TRBD1 (5 bases). There are 12 residues in the CDR3. Trimming stripped 3 bases from V and 6 bases from J, with 10 bases between. Germline V CDR1 and CDR2: SGHRS, YFSETQ. In DNA form, the CDR3 reads TGCGCCAGCAGCTGGCAGGACACCGAGCAGTACTTC. Amino acids: CASSWQDTEQYF.

The chain couples TRBV5-1 to TRBJ2-2; weak D call: TRBD2 (5 bases). The germline V and J ends were trimmed by 0 bases and 7 bases, with 19 bases remaining between them. The CDR3 is made up of 17 amino acids. From germline, CDR1 is SGHRS and CDR2 YFSETQ. The CDR3 nucleotides read TGCGCCAGCAGCTTGGCGGCGGGCGAATATCTCGGCGGGGAGCTGTTTTTT. Its translation: CASSLAAGEYLGGELFF.

The genes are TRBV27 and TRBJ1-2; D remains unclear. Germline assignment: CDR1 MNHEY and CDR2 SMNVEV (reference sequence). The CDR3 spans 13 residues. V was shortened by 7 bases and J by 4 bases, with 13 bases between the two germline ends. In DNA, the CDR3 is TGTGCCAGCACCGGTGAGGGTGGCTATGGCTACACCTTC. The encoded protein is CASTGEGGYGYTF.

The V and J genes are TRBV15 and TRBJ2-3; D is possibly TRBD2 (6 bases). The germline V and J ends were trimmed by 8 bases and 3 bases, with 15 bases remaining between them. CDR3 size: 14 residues. CDR1 LNHNV and CDR2 YYDKDF come from the germline V gene (reference sequence). The CDR3 DNA reads TGTGCCACCGAGGAGATTAGCGGAACAGATACGCAGTATTTT. Encoded protein: CATEEISGTDTQYF.

This clonotype has just a few counts. CDR3 in DNA: TGTGCCAGCAGTCACCGTCTAGCGGGAGACTACAATGAGCAGTTCTTC. This gives the protein CASSHRLAGDYNEQFF. The V gene is TRBV11-3, the J gene TRBJ2-1; 10 nucleotides agree with TRBD2. Germline V gene sequence: CDR1 SGHNT, CDR2 YENEEA. The CDR3 loop spans 16 amino acids. The trim removed 6 bases at V and 3 bases at J, leaving 8 bases unmatched.

In this sample, this clonotype turned up a few times. The gene calls are TRBV9 and TRBJ1-2; 7 positions agree with TRBD1. Trimming at V came to 5 bases and at J to 4 bases, leaving 8 bases not matched to a gene. The germline CDR1 and CDR2 sequences are SGDLS and YYNGEE. The CDR3 is 14 amino acids. CDR3: CASRATGWAYGYTF. Written as DNA, the CDR3 is TGTGCCAGCAGAGCGACAGGGTGGGCCTATGGCTACACCTTC. Together with reference TRBV9 and TRBJ1-2, the CDR3 gives the full variable domain: DSGVTQTPKHLITATGQRVTLRCSPRSGDLSVYWYQQSLDQGLQFLIQYYNGEERAKGNILERFSAQQFPDLHSELNLSSLELGDSALYFCASRATGWAYGYTFGSGTRLTVV.

This clonotype was picked up a small number of times. The CDR3 nucleotides are TGTGCCAGCAGTTTATTTCATGGGCGGAGTAGCGCTCCAGTGGGGGAGACCCAGTACTTC. Amino acids: CASSLFHGRSSAPVGETQYF. V is TRBV12-3 or TRBV12-4 and J is TRBJ2-5; possible D gene TRBD2, 5 bases. Trimming stripped 2 bases from V and 5 bases from J, with 30 bases between. The CDR3 runs 20 residues.

This clonotype has more than one count but fewer than ten. The genes are TRBV7-8 and TRBJ2-1; 8 nucleotides agree with TRBD1. There are 16 residues in the CDR3. The germline CDR1 and CDR2 sequences are SGHVS and FQNEAQ. With 5 bases clipped from V and 2 bases from J, the junction kept 8 bases outside the gene matches. The CDR3 region has the DNA TGTGCCAGCAGCCCGACCCCCAGGGGGCCCTACAATGAGCAGTTCTTC. This translates into CASSPTPRGPYNEQFF. Combining the CDR3 with reference TRBV7-8 and TRBJ2-1 gives the whole variable domain GAGVSQSPRYKVAKRGQDVALRCDPISGHVSLFWYQQALGQGPEFLTYFQNEAQLDKSGLPSDRFFAERPEGSVSTLKIQRTQQEDSAVYLCASSPTPRGPYNEQFFGPGTRLTVL.

V gene TRBV12-3 or TRBV12-4 combines with J gene TRBJ2-3; D gene unclear. The CDR3 contains 15 residues. V lost 1 base and J lost 1, with 9 bases in between. The CDR3 DNA reads as TGTGCCAGCAGTTTAGTTGCCGCTGGCACAGATACGCAGTATTTT. Protein: CASSLVAAGTDTQYF.

J is TRBJ1-2 and V is TRBV2; 10 nucleotides match TRBD1. CDR1 and CDR2 from the germline V gene are SNHLY and FYNNEI. Germline trimming cut 3 bases from V and 4 bases from J; bases unmatched to any gene: 5. This CDR3 is 15 amino acids long. The CDR3 nucleotides read TGTGCCAGCAGTGAGGAGGGACAGGGGCCCTATGGCTACACCTTC. Translation: CASSEEGQGPYGYTF.

This clonotype occurred many times. The chain is built from TRBV29-1 and TRBJ2-7; the D is unclear. The germline gives CDR1 SQVTM, CDR2 ANQGSEA. Trimming removed 0 bases from V and 0 bases from J, with 6 bases in between. The CDR3 is 13 amino acids. CDR3 DNA sequence: TGCAGCGTTGAAGACAGTCACTCCTACGAGCAGTACTTC. Protein sequence: CSVEDSHSYEQYF.

The chain has TRBV6-6 and TRBJ1-2; 9 bases match TRBD1. Per germline, CDR1 MNHNY and CDR2 SVGAGI (reference sequence). The CDR3 contains 13 residues. The J segment lost 2 bases and the V segment lost 5 bases, leaving 0 bases of the junction unmatched. CDR3 nucleotides: TGTGCCAGCAGTGGACAGGGGAACTATGGCTACACCTTC. This sequence encodes CASSGQGNYGYTF.

This clonotype was picked up a small number of times. The CDR3 is CASSAGTSGTYEQYF. The CDR3 nucleotides are TGTGCCAGTAGTGCCGGGACTAGCGGTACCTACGAGCAGTACTTC. The chain couples TRBV19 to TRBJ2-7; 11 positions match TRBD2. CDR1 is LNHDA, CDR2 SQIVND, per germline (reference sequence). Losses at the gene ends were 5 bases for V and 2 bases for J; bases not matched to a gene: 5. The CDR3 totals 15 residues.

There are a few counts of this clonotype. The chain combines TRBV20-1 with TRBJ1-5, with a weak D call TRBD1 (5 bases). The CDR3 loop spans 14 amino acids. The germline V and J ends were trimmed by 1 base and 5 bases, with 12 bases remaining between them. Germline V gene sequence: CDR1 DFQATT, CDR2 SNEGSKA (reference sequence). The CDR3 nucleotides are TGCAGTGCTAGAGGCTGGGAGGGGCATCAGCCCCAGCATTTT. Translating gives CSARGWEGHQPQHF.

In this sample, this clonotype turned up a few times. V and J are TRBV20-1 and TRBJ2-5, with 15 bases fitting TRBD2. The CDR3 is 17 residues long. CDR1 DFQATT and CDR2 SNEGSKA come from the germline V gene (reference sequence). Trimming cost V 3 bases and J 1 base; bases outside gene matches: 6. This chain's CDR3 is CSARGLAGGNFQETQYF. CDR3 nucleotide sequence: TGCAGTGCTAGGGGACTAGCGGGGGGTAATTTCCAAGAGACCCAGTACTTC.

V gene TRBV6-5 combines with J gene TRBJ2-2; 10 nucleotides line up with TRBD1. CDR1 MNHEY and CDR2 SVGAGI come from the germline V gene. Germline trimming cut 4 bases from V and 5 bases from J; bases unmatched to any gene: 1. This CDR3 is built from 14 residues. Here the CDR3 reads CASSSGQGTGELFF. The CDR3 DNA is TGTGCCAGCAGTTCGGGACAGGGGACCGGGGAGCTGTTTTTT.

This clonotype was detected a few times. V usage is TRBV20-1 and J usage is TRBJ2-3; 12 nucleotides align to TRBD2. The CDR3 has 19 amino acids. Germline CDR1 DFQATT, CDR2 SNEGSKA (reference sequence). Germline trimming cut 1 base from V and 6 bases from J; bases unmatched to any gene: 17. In nucleotides, the CDR3 is TGCAGTGCTAGAGGGTTAAGGACTAGCGGGGCGTCCCTCCCGGATACGCAGTATTTT. Translation gives CSARGLRTSGASLPDTQYF.

This clonotype was counted a few times. The CDR3: CAISEPGAPRNEQFF. For the CDR3, the DNA is TGTGCCATCAGTGAACCCGGGGCCCCGCGCAATGAGCAGTTCTTC. The rearrangement uses TRBV10-3 and TRBJ2-1, with D perhaps given as TRBD1 or TRBD2 (5 bases each). CDR3 size: 15 residues. Germline V gene data show CDR1 as ENHRY and CDR2 as SYGVKD. V dropped 3 bases and J dropped 6 bases, with 15 bases sitting between them.

V is TRBV9 and J is TRBJ2-7, with 8 bases matching TRBD2. J was trimmed by 4 bases and V by 4 bases; bases with no gene match: 10. CDR1 and CDR2 (germline): SGDLS, YYNGEE. The CDR3 is 15 amino acids. The CDR3 region is CASSSSGGRTYEQYF. CDR3 DNA: TGTGCCAGCAGCTCGAGTGGCGGGAGGACGTACGAGCAGTACTTC.

In its sample, this clonotype was seen a few times. This sequence joins TRBV19 and TRBJ2-3; TRBD1 might be the D (5 bases). Germline CDR1 and CDR2: LNHDA and SQIVND (reference sequence). The CDR3 extends over 16 amino acids. Trimming pared 8 bases from V and 6 bases from J, leaving 24 bases between. CDR3 sequence: CASAYSTVPVGDTQYF. The CDR3 DNA reads as TGTGCCAGTGCCTACTCGACAGTCCCCGTAGGGGATACGCAGTATTTT. Filled out from reference TRBV19 and TRBJ2-3, the complete variable domain reads DGGITQSPKYLFRKEGQNVTLSCEQNLNHDAMYWYRQDPGQGLRLIYYSQIVNDFQKGDIAEGYSVSREKKESFPLTVTSAQKNPTAFYLCASAYSTVPVGDTQYFGPGTRLTVL.

This chain links TRBV4-3 with TRBJ2-1, with D uncertain. The CDR3 sequence is 15 residues long. Germline V gives CDR1 LGHNA, CDR2 YSLEER. V lost 4 bases and J 6 bases, leaving 16 bases between the germline ends. In nucleotides, the CDR3 is TGCGCCAGCAGCCCTGAAGCTGACGGGCTCAATGAGCAGTTCTTC. Protein: CASSPEADGLNEQFF.